The 17 T cell receptor beta chains below all came from one sample that was sequenced in a study of Ad26.COV2.S vaccination and SARS-CoV-2 variants. The treatment was: 19 received Ad26.COV2.S at low or high dose, single or two shots; several received placebo; per-sample allocation not given. Samples came from day 63 after the first vaccine or placebo injection. Measured with immunoSEQ multiplex PCR; TCRdb has only the in-frame clones, and not every one. There are roughly 680,000 clones in the sample; around 89% occur only once, and about 1.5% lies in the top ten. The source was peripheral blood, collected in a trial of Ad26.COV2.S vaccine versus placebo. The receptors were sampled from a person between 18 and 65 years old who received the Ad26.COV2.S COVID-19 vaccine or a placebo.

Worth noting for this clone: Other DNA sequences in the sample encode the same CDR3. J is TRBJ1-5 and V is TRBV30; D unresolved. Trimming pared 0 bases from V and 0 bases from J, leaving 3 bases between. The CDR3 length is 13 residues. Germline CDR1 reads GTSNPN; CDR2 reads SVGIG (reference sequence). The CDR3 spells CAWSVLSNQPQHF. CDR3 nucleotide sequence: TGTGCCTGGAGTGTACTTAGCAATCAGCCCCAGCATTTT.

The rearrangement joins TRBV6-5 to TRBJ2-1, with TRBD2 matching 7 bases. The junction had 10 bases not matched to a gene; V was cut back by 4 bases and J by 7 bases. The CDR3 sequence is 15 residues long. Germline CDR1 reads MNHEY; CDR2 reads SVGAGI. CDR3 coding DNA: TGTGCCAGCAGTTTTGGGGGAGGGCCGATTAATGAGCAGTTCTTC. It translates to CASSFGGGPINEQFF.

The genes are TRBV2 and TRBJ1-1; perhaps TRBD1 as D (5 bases). CDR1 and CDR2 from the germline V gene are SNHLY and FYNNEI. The ends were cut back, 2 bases at V and 8 bases at J, with 12 bases in the middle. This CDR3 is 13 amino acids long. Here the CDR3 DNA reads TGTGCCAGCAGTGAACTCCCCGGGACGGAAGCTTTCTTT. Protein product: CASSELPGTEAFF.

The chain joins TRBV6-6 to TRBJ1-3, with a weak D call TRBD1 (6 bases). The CDR3 sequence is 16 residues long. Per the germline V gene, CDR1 is MNHNY and CDR2 is SVGAGI (reference sequence). The V and J ends lost 0 bases and 0 bases respectively, with 9 bases between them. CDR3 residues: CASSYSGDISGNTIYF. CDR3 nucleotides: TGTGCCAGCAGTTACTCCGGGGACATCTCTGGAAACACCATATATTTT.

The V and J genes are TRBV7-3 and TRBJ2-3; D uncertain. CDR1 is SGHTA and CDR2 is FQGTGA in the germline V gene. The CDR3 contains 15 residues. Trimming removed 3 bases at V and 1 base at J, with 11 bases between. The CDR3 loop is CASSLGRLGTDTQYF. The DNA of the CDR3 is TGTGCCAGCAGCTTGGGTAGACTGGGCACAGATACGCAGTATTTT.

This chain connects TRBV11-2 to TRBJ2-1, with D uncertain. Trimming pared 6 bases from V and 7 bases from J, leaving 10 bases between. CDR3 length: 12 amino acids. Germline V CDR1 and CDR2: SGHAT, FQNNGV. CDR3 nucleotides: TGTGCCAGCAGACCAAGAGTAAATGAGCAGTTCTTC. The encoded protein is CASRPRVNEQFF.

This rearrangement joins TRBV7-9 to TRBJ2-7, with D hard to call. V lost 5 bases and J 2 bases, leaving 13 bases between the germline ends. From germline, CDR1 is SEHNR and CDR2 FQNEAQ (reference sequence). The CDR3 length is 14 residues. This chain's CDR3 is CASSPLLETYEQYF. DNA for the CDR3: TGTGCCAGCAGCCCCCTCCTGGAAACCTACGAGCAGTACTTC.

In DNA form, the CDR3 reads TGTGCCATCAGAGGGGCAGCTAGGAACACCGGGGAGCTGTTTTTT. It yields the protein CAIRGAARNTGELFF. This chain joins TRBV10-3 and TRBJ2-2, with D perhaps matching TRBD1 (5 bases). The CDR3 has 15 amino acids. Germline assignment: CDR1 ENHRY and CDR2 SYGVKD. V shed 6 bases and J shed 1 base, with 12 bases lying between them.

The chain is built from TRBV30 and TRBJ1-2, with 8 bases matching TRBD1. The CDR3 consists of 15 residues. The ends lost 2 bases at V and 7 bases at J; junction bases unmatched: 12. CDR1 is GTSNPN and CDR2 is SVGIG in the germline V gene (reference sequence). CDR3 sequence: CAWSSQGAAFRGYTF. DNA for the CDR3: TGTGCCTGGAGTTCCCAGGGGGCAGCCTTTCGTGGCTACACCTTC.

The CDR3 is CASSLWPGLEAFF. The CDR3 bases are TGTGCCAGCAGCTTATGGCCGGGCCTCGAAGCTTTCTTT. V and J are TRBV7-3 and TRBJ1-1; D is unresolved. The V end lost 2 bases, the J end lost 8 bases, and 12 bases lay between the germline ends. CDR1 is SGHTA and CDR2 is FQGTGA in the germline V gene. The CDR3 is 13 residues long.

The chain uses TRBV7-9 and TRBJ2-2; D ambiguous. CDR3 length: 11 residues. V was shortened by 4 bases and J by 5 bases, with 2 bases between the two germline ends. Looked up from germline, CDR1 is SEHNR and CDR2 is FQNEAQ (reference sequence). CDR3 sequence (DNA): TGTGCCAGCAGCTATACCGGGGAGCTGTTTTTT. Protein: CASSYTGELFF.

The V gene is TRBV6-2 or TRBV6-3, the J gene TRBJ2-1; possible D gene TRBD2, 7 bases. CDR3 length: 15 amino acids. The V end was cut by 2 bases, the J end by 8 bases, with 16 bases between. Germline V CDR1 and CDR2: MNHEY, SVGEGT. The CDR3 nucleotides are TGTGCCAGCAGTTACGGACTAGTTAGGGGGGATGAGCAGTTCTTC. Amino acid sequence: CASSYGLVRGDEQFF.

The CDR3 region is CATSDPGQFTGELFF. For the CDR3, the DNA is TGTGCCACCAGTGATCCGGGACAGTTCACCGGGGAGCTGTTTTTT. The gene calls are TRBV24-1 and TRBJ2-2; the match to TRBD1 covers 7 bases. V lost 3 bases, J lost 4 bases, and 4 bases stayed unmatched. Germline V gene data show CDR1 as KGHDR and CDR2 as SFDVKD. The length of the CDR3 is 15 residues.

The chain uses TRBV18 and TRBJ2-1, with TRBD1 matching over 9 bases. V lost 10 bases to trimming and J lost 6 bases; unmatched junction nucleotides: 7. The CDR3 is made up of 13 amino acids. CDR1 is KGHSH, CDR2 LQKENI, per germline. The DNA for the CDR3 is TGTGCCACCACCGGGACAGGGCCCAATGAGCAGTTCTTC. Its protein product is CATTGTGPNEQFF. Full variable domain (missing parts from reference TRBV18 and TRBJ2-1): NAGVMQNPRHLVRRRGQEARLRCSPMKGHSHVYWYRQLPEEGLKFMVYLQKENIIDESGMPKERFSAEFPKEGPSILRIQQVVRGDSAAYFCATTGTGPNEQFFGPGTRLTVL.

The chain has TRBV10-3 and TRBJ1-2; D ambiguous. Trimming stripped 2 bases from V and 8 bases from J, with 9 bases between. Germline CDR1 reads ENHRY; CDR2 reads SYGVKD. The length of the CDR3 is 12 residues. As DNA, the CDR3 is TGTGCCATCAGTGAGGGGAACTCGGGCTACACCTTC. Translated, it gives CAISEGNSGYTF.

The rearrangement uses TRBV7-8 and TRBJ2-7; TRBD2 matches at 7 bases. The V segment lost 5 bases and the J segment 1 base; nucleotides outside the gene matches: 11. The germline CDR1 and CDR2 sequences are SGHVS and FQNEAQ. This CDR3 contains 16 residues. CDR3 loop: CASSRTRGGSSYEQYF. In nucleotides, the CDR3 is TGTGCCAGCAGCCGTACCCGGGGCGGGAGTTCCTACGAGCAGTACTTC.

V is TRBV19 and J is TRBJ2-7; TRBD1 is a possible D gene (5 bases). This CDR3 is built from 14 residues. The V end lost 5 bases, the J end lost 2 bases, and 13 bases lay between the germline ends. Germline values: CDR1 LNHDA, CDR2 SQIVND (reference sequence). CDR3 protein: CASSPHRFPYEQYF. The CDR3 DNA is TGTGCCAGTAGTCCACACAGGTTCCCCTACGAGCAGTACTTC.